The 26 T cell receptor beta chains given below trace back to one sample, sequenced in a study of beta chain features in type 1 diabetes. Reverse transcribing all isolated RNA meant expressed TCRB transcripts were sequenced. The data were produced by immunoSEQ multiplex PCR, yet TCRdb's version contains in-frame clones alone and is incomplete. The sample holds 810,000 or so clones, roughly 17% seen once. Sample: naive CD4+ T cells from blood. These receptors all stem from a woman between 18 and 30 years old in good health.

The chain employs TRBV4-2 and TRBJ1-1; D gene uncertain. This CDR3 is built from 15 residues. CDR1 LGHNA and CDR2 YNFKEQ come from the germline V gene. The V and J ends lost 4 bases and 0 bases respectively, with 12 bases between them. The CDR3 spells CASSRSGRMNTEAFF. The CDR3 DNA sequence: TGTGCCAGCAGCCGCTCAGGACGGATGAACACTGAAGCTTTCTTT.

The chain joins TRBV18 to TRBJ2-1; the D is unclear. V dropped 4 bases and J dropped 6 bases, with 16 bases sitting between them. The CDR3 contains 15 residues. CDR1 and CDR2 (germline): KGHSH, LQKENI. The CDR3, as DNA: TGTGCCAGCTCACGCCGTCAAGGCCGAAGCAATGAGCAGTTCTTC. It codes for CASSRRQGRSNEQFF.

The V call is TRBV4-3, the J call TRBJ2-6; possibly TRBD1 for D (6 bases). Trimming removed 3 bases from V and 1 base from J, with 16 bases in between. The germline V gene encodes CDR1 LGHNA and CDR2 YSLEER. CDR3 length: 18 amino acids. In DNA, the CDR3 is TGCGCCAGCAGCCAGCAACAGGGCTGGGTATCTGGGGCCAACGTCCTGACTTTC. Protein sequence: CASSQQQGWVSGANVLTF.

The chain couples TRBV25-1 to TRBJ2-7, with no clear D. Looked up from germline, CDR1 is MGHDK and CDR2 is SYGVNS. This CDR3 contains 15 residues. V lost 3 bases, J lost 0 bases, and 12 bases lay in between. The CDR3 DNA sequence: TGTGCCAGCAGTGATCAGACGGGTTACTCCTACGAGCAGTACTTC. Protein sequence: CASSDQTGYSYEQYF.

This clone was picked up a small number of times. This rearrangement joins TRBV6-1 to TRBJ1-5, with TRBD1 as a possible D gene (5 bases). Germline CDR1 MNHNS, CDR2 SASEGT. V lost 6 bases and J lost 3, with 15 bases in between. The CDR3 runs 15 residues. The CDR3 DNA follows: TGTGCCAGCAGCCCCGGGACGGGGATCAATCAGCCCCAGCATTTT. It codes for CASSPGTGINQPQHF.

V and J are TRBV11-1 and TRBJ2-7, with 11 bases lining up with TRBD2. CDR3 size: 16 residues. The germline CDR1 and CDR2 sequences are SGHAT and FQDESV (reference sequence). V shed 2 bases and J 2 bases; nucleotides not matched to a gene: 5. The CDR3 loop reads CASSLLAGGKAYEQYF. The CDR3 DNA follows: TGTGCCAGCAGCTTACTAGCGGGAGGCAAGGCCTACGAGCAGTACTTC.

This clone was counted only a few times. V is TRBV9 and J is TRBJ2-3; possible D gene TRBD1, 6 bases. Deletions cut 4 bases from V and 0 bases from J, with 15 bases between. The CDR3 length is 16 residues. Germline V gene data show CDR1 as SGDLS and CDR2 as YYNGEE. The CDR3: CASSFRDTHSTDTQYF. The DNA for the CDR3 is TGTGCCAGCAGCTTCCGGGACACCCATAGCACAGATACGCAGTATTTT.

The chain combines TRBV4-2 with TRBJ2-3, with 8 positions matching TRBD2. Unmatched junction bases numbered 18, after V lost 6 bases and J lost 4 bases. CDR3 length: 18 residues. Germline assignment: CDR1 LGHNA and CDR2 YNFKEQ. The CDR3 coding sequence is TGTGCCAGCAGTTCCTGGGCGGGAGGCTCCGGGGTCGCAGATACGCAGTATTTT. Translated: CASSSWAGGSGVADTQYF.

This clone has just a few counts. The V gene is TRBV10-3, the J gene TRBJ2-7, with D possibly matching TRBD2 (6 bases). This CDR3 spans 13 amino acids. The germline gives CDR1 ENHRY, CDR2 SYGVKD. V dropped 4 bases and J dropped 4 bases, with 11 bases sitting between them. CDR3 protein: CAISGMGGYEQYF. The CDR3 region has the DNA TGTGCCATCAGTGGAATGGGAGGATACGAGCAGTACTTC.

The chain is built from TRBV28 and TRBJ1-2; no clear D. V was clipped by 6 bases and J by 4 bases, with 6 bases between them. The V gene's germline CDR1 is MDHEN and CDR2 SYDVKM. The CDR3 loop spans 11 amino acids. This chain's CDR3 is CASRRSYGYTF. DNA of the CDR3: TGTGCCAGCAGAAGATCCTATGGCTACACCTTC.

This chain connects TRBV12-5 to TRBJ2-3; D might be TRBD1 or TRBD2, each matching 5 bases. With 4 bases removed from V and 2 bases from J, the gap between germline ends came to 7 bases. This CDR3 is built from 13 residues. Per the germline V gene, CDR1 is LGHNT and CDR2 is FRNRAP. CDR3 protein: CASGWGITDTQYF. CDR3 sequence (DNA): TGTGCTAGTGGTTGGGGGATCACAGATACGCAGTATTTT.

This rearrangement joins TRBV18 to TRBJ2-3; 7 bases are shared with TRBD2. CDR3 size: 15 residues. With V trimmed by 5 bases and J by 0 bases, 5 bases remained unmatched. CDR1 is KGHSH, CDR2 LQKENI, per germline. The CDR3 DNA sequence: TGTGCCAGCTCAAATAGCGGGCCCAGCACAGATACGCAGTATTTT. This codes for CASSNSGPSTDTQYF.

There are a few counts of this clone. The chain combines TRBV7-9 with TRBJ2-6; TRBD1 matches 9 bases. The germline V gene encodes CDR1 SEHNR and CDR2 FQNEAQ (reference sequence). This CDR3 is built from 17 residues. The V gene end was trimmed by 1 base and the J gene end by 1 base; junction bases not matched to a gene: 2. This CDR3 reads CASSLGDRASGANVLTF. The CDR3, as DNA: TGTGCCAGCAGCTTAGGGGACAGGGCTTCTGGGGCCAACGTCCTGACTTTC. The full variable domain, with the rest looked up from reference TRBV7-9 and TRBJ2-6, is DTGVSQNPRHKITKRGQNVTFRCDPISEHNRLYWYRQTLGQGPEFLTYFQNEAQLEKSRLLSDRFSAERPKGSFSTLEIQRTEQGDSAMYLCASSLGDRASGANVLTFGAGSRLTVL.

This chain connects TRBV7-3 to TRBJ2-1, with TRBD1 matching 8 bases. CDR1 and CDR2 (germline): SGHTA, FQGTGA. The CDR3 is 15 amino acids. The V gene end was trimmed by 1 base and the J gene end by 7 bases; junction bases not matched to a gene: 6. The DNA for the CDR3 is TGTGCCAGCAGCTTAAATGGACAGGGCCTGAATGAGCAGTTCTTC. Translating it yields CASSLNGQGLNEQFF. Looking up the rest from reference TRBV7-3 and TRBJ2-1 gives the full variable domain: GAGVSQTPSNKVTEKGKYVELRCDPISGHTALYWYRQSLGQGPEFLIYFQGTGAADDSGLPNDRFFAVRPEGSVSTLKIQRTERGDSAVYLCASSLNGQGLNEQFFGPGTRLTVL.

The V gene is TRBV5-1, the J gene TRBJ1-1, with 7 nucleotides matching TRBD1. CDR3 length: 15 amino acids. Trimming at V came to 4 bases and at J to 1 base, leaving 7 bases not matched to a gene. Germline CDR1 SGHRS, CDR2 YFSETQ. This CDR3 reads CASSRDRGENTEAFF. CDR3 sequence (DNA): TGCGCCAGCAGCAGGGACAGAGGAGAGAACACTGAAGCTTTCTTT.

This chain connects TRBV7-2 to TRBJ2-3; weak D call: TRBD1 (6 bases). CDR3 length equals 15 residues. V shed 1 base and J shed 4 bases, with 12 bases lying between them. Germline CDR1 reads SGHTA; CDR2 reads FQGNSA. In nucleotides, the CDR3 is TGTGCCAGCAGCTTAGTTTGGGCAGGGGCAGATACGCAGTATTTT. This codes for CASSLVWAGADTQYF.

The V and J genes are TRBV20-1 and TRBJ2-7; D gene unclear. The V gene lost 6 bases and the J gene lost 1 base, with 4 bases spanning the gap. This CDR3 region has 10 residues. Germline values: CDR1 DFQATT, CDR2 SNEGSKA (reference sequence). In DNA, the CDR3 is TGCAGTGCACAATCCTACGAGCAGTACTTC. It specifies CSAQSYEQYF.

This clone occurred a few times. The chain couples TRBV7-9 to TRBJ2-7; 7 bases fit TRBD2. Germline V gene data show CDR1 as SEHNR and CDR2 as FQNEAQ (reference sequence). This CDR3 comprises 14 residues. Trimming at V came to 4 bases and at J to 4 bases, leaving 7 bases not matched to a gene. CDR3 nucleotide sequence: TGTGCCAGCAGCTCGGGCGGGAGAGGGTACGAGCAGTACTTC. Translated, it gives CASSSGGRGYEQYF.

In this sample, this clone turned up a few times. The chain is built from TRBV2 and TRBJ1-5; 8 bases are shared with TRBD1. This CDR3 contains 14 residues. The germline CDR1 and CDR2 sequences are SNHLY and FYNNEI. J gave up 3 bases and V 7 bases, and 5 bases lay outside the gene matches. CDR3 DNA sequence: TGTGCCAGCACAACAGGGGGGGACAATCAGCCCCAGCATTTT. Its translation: CASTTGGDNQPQHF.

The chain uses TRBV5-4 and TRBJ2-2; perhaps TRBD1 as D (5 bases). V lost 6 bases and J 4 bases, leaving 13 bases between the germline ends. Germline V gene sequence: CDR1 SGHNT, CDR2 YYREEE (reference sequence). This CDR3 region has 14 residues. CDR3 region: CASNPKGITGELFF. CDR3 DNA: TGTGCCAGCAACCCGAAGGGGATCACCGGGGAGCTGTTTTTT.

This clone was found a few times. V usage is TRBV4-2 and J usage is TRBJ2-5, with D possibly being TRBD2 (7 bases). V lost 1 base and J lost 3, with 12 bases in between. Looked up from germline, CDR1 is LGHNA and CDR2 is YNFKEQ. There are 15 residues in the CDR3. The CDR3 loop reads CASSQGTRGKETQYF. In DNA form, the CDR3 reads TGTGCCAGCAGCCAAGGGACTAGGGGGAAAGAGACCCAGTACTTC.

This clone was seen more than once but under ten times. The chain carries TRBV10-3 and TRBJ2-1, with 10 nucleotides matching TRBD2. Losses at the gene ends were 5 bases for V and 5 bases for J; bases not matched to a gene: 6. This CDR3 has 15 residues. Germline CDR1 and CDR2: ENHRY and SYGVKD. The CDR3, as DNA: TGTGCCATCAGTCTTCTAGCGGGAGTGAACAATGAGCAGTTCTTC. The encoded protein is CAISLLAGVNNEQFF.

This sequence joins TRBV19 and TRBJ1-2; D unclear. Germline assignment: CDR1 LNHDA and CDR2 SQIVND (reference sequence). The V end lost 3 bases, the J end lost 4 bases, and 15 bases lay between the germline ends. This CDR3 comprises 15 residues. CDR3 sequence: CASSIETGRSYGYTF. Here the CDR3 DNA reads TGTGCCAGTAGTATCGAGACGGGGAGAAGCTATGGCTACACCTTC. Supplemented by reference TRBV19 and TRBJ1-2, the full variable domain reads DGGITQSPKYLFRKEGQNVTLSCEQNLNHDAMYWYRQDPGQGLRLIYYSQIVNDFQKGDIAEGYSVSREKKESFPLTVTSAQKNPTAFYLCASSIETGRSYGYTFGSGTRLTVV.

The CDR3, as DNA: TGTGCCAGCAGCCTCACCGGACAGGGTCGGTTTGAGCAGTACTTC. Its translation is CASSLTGQGRFEQYF. This chain connects TRBV5-5 to TRBJ2-7, with 8 bases lining up with TRBD1. V lost 4 bases, J lost 7 bases, and 13 bases stayed unmatched. Germline V gene sequence: CDR1 SGHKS, CDR2 YYEKEE (reference sequence). The CDR3 has 15 residues.

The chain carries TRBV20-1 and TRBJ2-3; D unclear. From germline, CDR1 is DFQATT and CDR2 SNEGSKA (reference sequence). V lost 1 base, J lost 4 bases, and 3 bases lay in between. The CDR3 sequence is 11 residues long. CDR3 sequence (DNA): TGCAGTGCTAGAGGCTCAGATACGCAGTATTTT. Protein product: CSARGSDTQYF.

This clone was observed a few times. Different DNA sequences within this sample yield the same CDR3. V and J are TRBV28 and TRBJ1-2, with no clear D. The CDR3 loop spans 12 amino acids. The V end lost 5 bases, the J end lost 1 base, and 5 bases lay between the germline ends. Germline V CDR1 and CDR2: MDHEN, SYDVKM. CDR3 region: CASSPSNYGYTF. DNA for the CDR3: TGTGCCAGCAGTCCCAGTAACTATGGCTACACCTTC.